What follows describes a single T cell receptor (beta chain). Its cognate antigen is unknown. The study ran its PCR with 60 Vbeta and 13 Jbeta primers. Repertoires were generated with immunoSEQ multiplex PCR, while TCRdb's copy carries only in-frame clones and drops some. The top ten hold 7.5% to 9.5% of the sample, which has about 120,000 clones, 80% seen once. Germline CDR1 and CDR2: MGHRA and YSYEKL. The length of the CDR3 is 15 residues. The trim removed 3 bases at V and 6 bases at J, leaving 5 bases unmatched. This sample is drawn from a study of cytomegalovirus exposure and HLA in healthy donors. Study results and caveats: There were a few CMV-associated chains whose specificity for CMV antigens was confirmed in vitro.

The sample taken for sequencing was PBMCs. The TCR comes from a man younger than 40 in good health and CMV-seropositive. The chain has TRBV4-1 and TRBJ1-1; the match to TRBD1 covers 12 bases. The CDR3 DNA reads TGCGCCAGCAGCCAGGGACAGGGGGCGTTGGCTGAAGCTTTCTTT. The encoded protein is CASSQGQGALAEAFF.